The 24 T cell receptor beta chains below were found in one sample sequenced in a study of blood T cell repertoires in COVID-19. The data were produced by immunoSEQ multiplex PCR, yet TCRdb's version contains in-frame clones alone and is incomplete. This repertoire shows 120,000 or so clones, around 90% found once; its top ten account for over 1.5%. The sequenced sample consisted of peripheral blood. These TCRs come from a human donor in a cohort sampled during active COVID-19.

The J gene is TRBJ1-5, the V gene TRBV6-6, with 7 bases aligning to TRBD1. Germline V CDR1 and CDR2: MNHNY, SVGAGI (reference sequence). After removal of 5 bases from V and 0 bases from J, the junction contained 10 bases not matched to a gene. CDR3 length equals 17 residues. The CDR3, as DNA: TGTGCCAGCAGTCTAGACAGGGTGACAAATAGCAATCAGCCCCAGCATTTT. Residues: CASSLDRVTNSNQPQHF.

This clone was counted once. This chain links TRBV2 with TRBJ2-1; TRBD2 matches 10 bases. The CDR3 is 21 amino acids. J gave up 0 bases and V 2 bases, and 16 bases lay outside the gene matches. Germline V gene data show CDR1 as SNHLY and CDR2 as FYNNEI. DNA for the CDR3: TGTGCCAGCAGTGAAAGCCCGTCGGTAGCGGGAGGTTCCGGCTCCTACAATGAGCAGTTCTTC. Translating gives CASSESPSVAGGSGSYNEQFF.

The chain employs TRBV4-1 and TRBJ2-1, with 7 positions matching TRBD2. The CDR3 totals 17 residues. The germline gives CDR1 MGHRA, CDR2 YSYEKL. V lost 4 bases and J lost 7; bases outside the gene matches: 16. Here the CDR3 reads CASSRARGDPQFNEQFF. As DNA, the CDR3 is TGCGCCAGCAGCCGCGCACGGGGGGATCCCCAATTTAATGAGCAGTTCTTC.

This chain joins TRBV27 and TRBJ2-7, with D possibly matching TRBD2 (6 bases). The CDR3 covers 13 residues. Trimming took 6 bases from V and 4 from J, leaving 13 bases between them. In germline, CDR1 is MNHEY, CDR2 SMNVEV (reference sequence). The CDR3 DNA sequence: TGTGCCAGCAGCCTCCGGGACTCATACGAGCAGTACTTC. Translated, it gives CASSLRDSYEQYF.

This sequence joins TRBV6-4 and TRBJ2-3; 11 bases align to TRBD2. CDR3 length: 14 amino acids. J lost 3 bases, V lost 6 bases, and 2 bases had no gene match. In germline, CDR1 is MRHNA, CDR2 SNTAGT. The CDR3 coding sequence is TGTGCCAGCAGGGGGACTAGCGGAACAGATACGCAGTATTTT. This encodes CASRGTSGTDTQYF.

The chain joins TRBV3-1 (or the pseudogene TRBV3-2) to TRBJ2-7, with D hard to call. V was cut by 1 base and J by 7 bases, with 8 bases left in between. Germline V gives CDR1 LGHDT, CDR2 YNNKEL (reference sequence). This CDR3 is 12 amino acids long. CDR3 sequence reads: CASSQVSEEQYF. DNA of the CDR3: TGTGCCAGCAGCCAAGTGTCCGAGGAGCAGTACTTC.

The rearrangement joins TRBV5-6 to TRBJ1-2, with TRBD1 identical over 8 bases. The CDR3 loop spans 15 amino acids. Germline values: CDR1 SGHDT, CDR2 YYEEEE. V dropped 4 bases and J dropped 7; count of bases not matched to a gene: 12. The CDR3 bases are TGTGCCAGCAGCCAGCCCGGACAGGGCGCCTTTGGCTACACCTTC. Residues: CASSQPGQGAFGYTF.

The J gene is TRBJ1-1, the V gene TRBV9; TRBD1 matches at 10 bases. The germline V gene encodes CDR1 SGDLS and CDR2 YYNGEE. This CDR3 region has 16 residues. The junction had 13 bases not matched to a gene; V was cut back by 3 bases and J by 8 bases. In DNA, the CDR3 is TGTGCCAGCAGCGCCCCGTTGACAGGGGGCACTATAGAAGCTTTCTTT. Translating gives CASSAPLTGGTIEAFF.

The sample holds one count of this clone. The chain uses TRBV18 and TRBJ2-7; TRBD2 matches 10 bases. Trimming took 3 bases from V and 4 from J; bases not matched to a gene: 3. The CDR3 contains 14 residues. In germline, CDR1 is KGHSH, CDR2 LQKENI. CDR3 amino acids: CASSPWTSGYEQYF. The DNA of the CDR3 is TGTGCCAGCTCACCGTGGACTAGCGGATACGAGCAGTACTTC.

The V gene is TRBV20-1, the J gene TRBJ1-1, with D uncertain. The germline V gene has CDR1 DFQATT and CDR2 SNEGSKA (reference sequence). Trimming stripped 5 bases from V and 1 base from J, with 5 bases between. The CDR3 is 11 residues long. The CDR3 region is CSADWNTEAFF. The CDR3 DNA follows: TGCAGTGCTGACTGGAACACTGAAGCTTTCTTT.

V and J are TRBV6-5 and TRBJ1-2; 8 bases are shared with TRBD1. The CDR3 runs 13 residues. Trimming removed 6 bases from V and 3 bases from J; junction bases left unmatched: 3. Germline assignment: CDR1 MNHEY and CDR2 SVGAGI. CDR3 nucleotides: TGTGCCAGCAGGACGGACAGGGACTATGGCTACACCTTC. Translation: CASRTDRDYGYTF.

The chain joins TRBV5-1 to TRBJ2-5; a weak D match, TRBD2 (5 bases). The CDR3 spans 14 residues. The V and J ends lost 0 bases and 4 bases respectively, with 10 bases between them. The germline gives CDR1 SGHRS, CDR2 YFSETQ. CDR3 amino acids: CASSLEGGGETQYF. The CDR3 DNA is TGCGCCAGCAGCTTGGAGGGTGGAGGAGAGACCCAGTACTTC.

V and J are TRBV4-1 and TRBJ1-5, with 8 bases that match TRBD1. Germline CDR1 and CDR2: MGHRA and YSYEKL. CDR3 length equals 15 residues. V dropped 0 bases and J dropped 15; count of bases not matched to a gene: 13. CDR3 DNA: TGCGCCAGCAGCCAAGAAGGGACAGGAGATACGGTCCGGCATTTT. This translates into CASSQEGTGDTVRHF.

V gene TRBV15 combines with J gene TRBJ1-4; the match to TRBD1 covers 7 bases. The CDR3 consists of 15 residues. Germline CDR1 and CDR2: LNHNV and YYDKDF (reference sequence). With 4 bases clipped from V and 7 bases from J, the junction kept 9 bases outside the gene matches. The CDR3 nucleotides are TGTGCCACCAGCACCCACAGGGGAACGGGTGAAAAACTGTTTTTT. This encodes CATSTHRGTGEKLFF.

The J gene is TRBJ2-5, the V gene TRBV29-1; maybe TRBD1 (6 bases). V lost 4 bases to trimming and J lost 2 bases, with 17 bases between them. Germline CDR1 SQVTM, CDR2 ANQGSEA. This CDR3 contains 15 residues. The CDR3 here is CSVGIPGQRQETQYF. The DNA of the CDR3 is TGCAGCGTTGGCATACCCGGACAGCGACAAGAGACCCAGTACTTC. Full variable domain (missing parts from reference TRBV29-1 and TRBJ2-5): SAVISQKPSRDICQRGTSLTIQCQVDSQVTMMFWYRQQPGQSLTLIATANQGSEATYESGFVIDKFPISRPNLTFSTLTVSNMSPEDSSIYLCSVGIPGQRQETQYFGPGTRLLVL.

This chain links TRBV11-2 with TRBJ2-1, with D perhaps matching TRBD2 (6 bases). This CDR3 spans 16 amino acids. Deletions cut 5 bases from V and 7 bases from J, with 21 bases between. Germline CDR1 and CDR2: SGHAT and FQNNGV. The CDR3, as DNA: TGTGCCAGCAGCCCAGCACGGACTAAGGTATGGAATGAGCAGTTCTTC. It specifies CASSPARTKVWNEQFF.

The chain employs TRBV11-2 and TRBJ2-1; TRBD2 might be the D (6 bases). This CDR3 has 16 amino acids. V was clipped by 1 base and J by 2 bases, with 12 bases between them. From germline, CDR1 is SGHAT and CDR2 FQNNGV. The CDR3 DNA reads as TGTGCCAGCAGCTTAGTCGTTGCGGGACCCTACAATGAGCAGTTCTTC. Amino acid sequence: CASSLVVAGPYNEQFF.

There are a few counts of this clone. The chain employs TRBV5-1 and TRBJ2-2; D might be TRBD1 (5 bases). The CDR3 sequence is 15 residues long. Germline-derived CDR1 and CDR2 are SGHRS and YFSETQ. V lost 4 bases and J 4 bases, leaving 14 bases between the germline ends. As DNA, the CDR3 is TGCGCCAGCAGCCAGACAGCCTCGGGCACCGGGGAGCTGTTTTTT. The encoded protein is CASSQTASGTGELFF.

This clone has a single count. J is TRBJ1-1 and V is TRBV28; the D is unclear. CDR1 is MDHEN and CDR2 is SYDVKM in the germline V gene. The germline V and J ends were trimmed by 5 bases and 0 bases, with 13 bases remaining between them. The CDR3 is made up of 15 amino acids. The CDR3 DNA follows: TGTGCCAGCAGTACCACCCCAGGTATGAACACTGAAGCTTTCTTT. Its translation: CASSTTPGMNTEAFF.

The V and J genes are TRBV5-8 and TRBJ2-1; 9 nucleotides match TRBD2. Trimming took 0 bases from V and 4 from J; bases not matched to a gene: 11. This CDR3 contains 18 residues. Germline CDR1 and CDR2: SGHTS and YDEGEE. The CDR3 reads CASSLEGFGSGGYNEQFF. Here the CDR3 DNA reads TGTGCCAGCAGCTTGGAGGGATTTGGTAGCGGGGGATACAATGAGCAGTTCTTC. Variable domain in full (rest from reference TRBV5-8 and TRBJ2-1): EAGVTQSPTHLIKTRGQQATLRCSPISGHTSVYWYQQALGLGLQFLLWYDEGEERNRGNFPPRFSGRQFPNYSSELNVNALELEDSALYLCASSLEGFGSGGYNEQFFGPGTRLTVL.

The chain joins TRBV7-2 to TRBJ2-7; D not certain. The V gene's germline CDR1 is SGHTA and CDR2 FQGNSA. CDR3 length: 13 residues. The ends were cut back, 3 bases at V and 3 bases at J, with 9 bases in the middle. CDR3 bases: TGTGCCAGCAGCTTTTCTAGTTTCTACGAGCAGTACTTC. As protein: CASSFSSFYEQYF.

The gene calls are TRBV6-5 and TRBJ2-7, with a tentative D call TRBD2 (5 bases). Germline V lookup: CDR1 MNHEY, CDR2 SVGAGI. The CDR3 is 13 residues long. V dropped 8 bases and J dropped 1 base, with 12 bases sitting between them. CDR3: CASRLGVSYEQYF. The CDR3 nucleotides read TGTGCCAGCCGCCTCGGGGTGTCCTACGAGCAGTACTTC.

V gene TRBV2 combines with J gene TRBJ2-7; 7 bases align to TRBD1. The CDR3 contains 10 residues. With V trimmed by 8 bases and J by 8 bases, 3 bases remained unmatched. Germline V gene lookup returns CDR1 SNHLY and CDR2 FYNNEI. CDR3 in amino acids: CASGTVKQYF. The CDR3 coding sequence is TGTGCCAGCGGGACAGTCAAGCAGTACTTC.

This chain connects TRBV11-2 to TRBJ1-3; 8 bases map to TRBD1. CDR1 SGHAT and CDR2 FQNNGV come from the germline V gene. The CDR3 totals 15 residues. V trimming: 3 bases; J trimming: 3 bases; junction bases outside the gene matches: 4. The CDR3 spells CASSFDRGNGNTIYF. The CDR3 bases are TGTGCCAGCAGCTTCGACAGGGGAAATGGAAACACCATATATTTT.